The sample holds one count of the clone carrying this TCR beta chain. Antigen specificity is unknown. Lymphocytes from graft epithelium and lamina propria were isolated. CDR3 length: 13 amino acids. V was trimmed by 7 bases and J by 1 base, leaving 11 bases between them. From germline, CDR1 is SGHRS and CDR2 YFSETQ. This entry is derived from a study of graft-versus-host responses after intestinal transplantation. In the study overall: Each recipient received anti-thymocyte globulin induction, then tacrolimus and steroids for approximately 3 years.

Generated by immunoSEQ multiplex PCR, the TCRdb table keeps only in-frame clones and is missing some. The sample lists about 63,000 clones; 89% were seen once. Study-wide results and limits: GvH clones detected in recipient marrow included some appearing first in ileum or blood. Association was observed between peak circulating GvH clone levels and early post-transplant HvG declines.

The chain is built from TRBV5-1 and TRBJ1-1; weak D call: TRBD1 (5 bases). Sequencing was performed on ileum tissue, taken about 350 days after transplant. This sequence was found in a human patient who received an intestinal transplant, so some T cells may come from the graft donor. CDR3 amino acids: CASRRGANTEAFF. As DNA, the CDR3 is TGCGCCAGCCGGAGGGGTGCGAACACTGAAGCTTTCTTT.